Below are 25 T cell receptor beta chains sequenced from a single sample in a study of blood T cell repertoires in COVID-19. TCRdb's copy holds only in-frame clones and misses some; the assay was immunoSEQ multiplex PCR. The profile covers about 180,000 clones, with roughly 86% appearing a single time and roughly 0.58% taken by the ten largest. Sequencing input: peripheral blood. The receptor set was obtained from a man between 60 and 75 years old with COVID-19, enrolled during active disease.

The chain carries TRBV6-6 and TRBJ1-2, with D possibly being TRBD1 (6 bases). This CDR3 region has 14 residues. Germline V lookup: CDR1 MNHNY, CDR2 SVGAGI (reference sequence). Trimming removed 6 bases at V and 4 bases at J, with 15 bases between. The chain's CDR3 is CASRDDRIFYGYTF. The CDR3 nucleotides are TGTGCCAGCAGAGATGACAGGATATTCTATGGCTACACCTTC.

The J gene is TRBJ2-5, the V gene TRBV7-9; 9 nucleotides line up with TRBD2. Germline CDR1 reads SEHNR; CDR2 reads FQNEAQ (reference sequence). The length of the CDR3 is 16 residues. V shed 1 base, J shed 9 bases, and the junction held 12 bases outside the gene matches. The CDR3 sequence: CASSLGSAGGYEAQYF. CDR3 nucleotide sequence: TGTGCCAGCAGCTTAGGATCAGCGGGAGGCTACGAGGCCCAGTACTTC.

The chain has TRBV18 and TRBJ2-5; no definite D call. Germline V CDR1 and CDR2: KGHSH, LQKENI. V lost 3 bases and J 4 bases, leaving 6 bases between the germline ends. The CDR3 runs 12 residues. The CDR3 DNA is TGTGCCAGCTCACCTTTCAGAGAGACCCAGTACTTC. It is translated as CASSPFRETQYF.

This clone was observed once. This sequence joins TRBV6-6 and TRBJ2-1, with TRBD1 as a possible D gene (6 bases). Trimming pared 5 bases from V and 12 bases from J, leaving 14 bases between. Germline V gene data show CDR1 as MNHNY and CDR2 as SVGAGI (reference sequence). The length of the CDR3 is 12 residues. The DNA of the CDR3 is TGTGCCAGCAGTCGGGACACCCGGGTGCAGTTCTTC. It codes for CASSRDTRVQFF.

This chain connects TRBV7-9 to TRBJ1-2; D might be TRBD1 (6 bases). The V and J ends lost 4 bases and 7 bases respectively, with 13 bases between them. The CDR3 is made up of 13 amino acids. The germline gives CDR1 SEHNR, CDR2 FQNEAQ (reference sequence). The CDR3 sequence: CASSSQTRGGYTF. In DNA form, the CDR3 reads TGTGCCAGCAGCTCCCAAACCAGGGGTGGCTACACCTTC.

The J gene is TRBJ1-5, the V gene TRBV7-8; 9 bases are shared with TRBD1. The junction had 5 bases not matched to a gene; V was cut back by 2 bases and J by 3 bases. The CDR3 consists of 16 residues. The germline CDR1 and CDR2 sequences are SGHVS and FQNEAQ. The CDR3 spells CASSLRRTGDNQPQHF. The CDR3 DNA is TGTGCCAGCAGCTTAAGACGGACAGGGGACAATCAGCCCCAGCATTTT.

CDR3 coding DNA: TGCAGCGCGACAGGAGCCTTCGCAACTAATGAAAAACTGTTTTTT. Its protein is CSATGAFATNEKLFF. V and J are TRBV29-1 and TRBJ1-4, with D maybe TRBD1 (6 bases). Germline lookup yields CDR1 SQVTM and CDR2 ANQGSEA. The CDR3 is made up of 15 amino acids. Trimming took off 7 bases at V and 0 bases at J, with 15 bases between the two ends.

The chain is built from TRBV2 and TRBJ1-5; TRBD1 matches 7 bases. V shed 6 bases, J shed 3 bases, and the junction held 8 bases outside the gene matches. The CDR3 sequence is 15 residues long. Germline lookup yields CDR1 SNHLY and CDR2 FYNNEI. The CDR3 here is CASSDDRATNQPQHF. The CDR3 nucleotides are TGTGCCAGCAGCGACGACAGGGCAACCAATCAGCCCCAGCATTTT.

This clone has a single count. The CDR3 DNA follows: TGTGCCAGCAGTTACTCGCAAGCCTCGGATACGCAGTATTTT. Protein product: CASSYSQASDTQYF. This chain joins TRBV6-5 and TRBJ2-3; D call uncertain. V shed 0 bases and J shed 6 bases, with 10 bases lying between them. This CDR3 spans 14 amino acids. CDR1 is MNHEY and CDR2 is SVGAGI in the germline V gene.

CDR3 sequence reads: CASSFTGLASSNEQYF. DNA of the CDR3: TGTGCCAGCAGCTTTACCGGACTAGCGTCATCCAACGAGCAGTACTTC. This sequence joins TRBV11-3 and TRBJ2-7; TRBD2 matches 9 bases. Germline V lookup: CDR1 SGHNT, CDR2 YENEEA. Trimming cost V 3 bases and J 5 bases; bases outside gene matches: 11. The CDR3 loop spans 16 amino acids.

This chain connects TRBV7-2 to TRBJ1-1, with D perhaps TRBD1 (5 bases). Trimming shortened V by 3 bases and J by 5 bases, and 10 bases separated the two germline ends. The germline V gene encodes CDR1 SGHTA and CDR2 FQGNSA. There are 13 residues in the CDR3. CDR3 nucleotide sequence: TGTGCCAGCAGCTTTCCAGGGAGGACTGAAGCTTTCTTT. It is translated as CASSFPGRTEAFF.

With respect to this clone: At one end the junction does not follow the germline gene, possibly because of a read error. This chain uses TRBV2 with TRBJ1-2; unclear D gene. In germline, CDR1 is SNHLY, CDR2 FYNNEI. The CDR3 is 11 residues long. CDR3 residues: CASSEAPYTAF. The CDR3 DNA reads as TGTGCCAGCAGTGAAGCGCCTTACACAGCCTTC.

The chain combines TRBV19 with TRBJ1-3; D gene ambiguous. Germline loops: CDR1 LNHDA, CDR2 SQIVND (reference sequence). The CDR3 runs to 14 residues. V dropped 7 bases and J dropped 2 bases, with 12 bases sitting between them. Here the CDR3 reads CASKSVTAGNTIYF. The DNA for the CDR3 is TGTGCCAGTAAATCGGTTACTGCTGGAAACACCATATATTTT.

This chain joins TRBV14 and TRBJ1-2; 10 bases line up with TRBD1. Per germline, CDR1 SGHDN and CDR2 FVKESK. The CDR3 loop spans 16 amino acids. After removal of 0 bases from V and 3 bases from J, the junction contained 4 bases not matched to a gene. CDR3 sequence (DNA): TGTGCCAGCAGCCAAGATGACAGGGGGCGTGACTATGGCTACACCTTC. Translation gives CASSQDDRGRDYGYTF.

This sequence joins TRBV7-9 and TRBJ1-1; no reliable D call. The CDR3 spans 15 residues. V was clipped by 1 base and J by 0 bases, with 9 bases between them. The germline gives CDR1 SEHNR, CDR2 FQNEAQ (reference sequence). The CDR3 nucleotides read TGTGCCAGCAGCTTAGATGCAGGAATGAACACTGAAGCTTTCTTT. Translating it yields CASSLDAGMNTEAFF.

In this sample, this clone turned up once. The CDR3 spells CSASDGGLPQHF. Written as DNA, the CDR3 is TGCAGTGCTAGTGATGGGGGCCTGCCCCAGCATTTT. This chain connects TRBV20-1 to TRBJ1-5; D possibly corresponds to TRBD1 (6 bases). This CDR3 has 12 residues. Germline CDR1 reads DFQATT; CDR2 reads SNEGSKA (reference sequence). The germline V and J ends were trimmed by 3 bases and 9 bases, with 12 bases remaining between them.

The V call is TRBV28, the J call TRBJ1-4; a weak D match, TRBD1 (6 bases). The V gene lost 7 bases and the J gene lost 4 bases, with 13 bases spanning the gap. Germline values: CDR1 MDHEN, CDR2 SYDVKM. The CDR3 is 14 residues long. CDR3 protein: CASTLQGYNEKLFF. The CDR3 DNA sequence: TGTGCCAGCACCCTACAGGGCTATAATGAAAAACTGTTTTTT.

On this clone itself: Distinct nucleotide sequences in the sample also encode this CDR3. The chain has TRBV7-2 and TRBJ1-1; no clear D gene. V was trimmed by 1 base and J by 2 bases, leaving 8 bases between them. Germline assignment: CDR1 SGHTA and CDR2 FQGNSA. The CDR3 is made up of 14 amino acids. DNA for the CDR3: TGTGCCAGCAGCTTAGGACCGACTAACACTGAAGCTTTCTTT. It codes for CASSLGPTNTEAFF.

The CDR3 spells CASSPSLAGGDTQYF. CDR3 sequence (DNA): TGTGCCAGCAGTCCCAGTTTAGCGGGGGGGGATACGCAGTATTTT. V is TRBV28 and J is TRBJ2-3, with 11 bases aligning to TRBD2. V was pared by 5 bases and J by 6 bases, with 7 bases of the junction left unmatched. CDR1 is MDHEN and CDR2 is SYDVKM in the germline V gene. This CDR3 is 15 amino acids long.

The chain recombines TRBV6-2 or TRBV6-3 with TRBJ1-1; TRBD1 is a possible D gene (5 bases). Trimming took 2 bases from V and 4 from J, leaving 14 bases between them. This CDR3 region has 15 residues. Germline CDR1 is MNHEY and CDR2 is SVGEGT. In nucleotides, the CDR3 is TGTGCCAGCAGTTACGCCCAGGGAGGAGGCACTGAAGCTTTCTTT. Encoded protein: CASSYAQGGGTEAFF.

This clone was seen a single time. J is TRBJ2-5 and V is TRBV5-6; D is ambiguous. Trimming removed 4 bases at V and 0 bases at J, with 4 bases between. The germline gives CDR1 SGHDT, CDR2 YYEEEE. The length of the CDR3 is 12 residues. CDR3 bases: TGTGCCAGCAGCCCGTACCAAGAGACCCAGTACTTC. Its translation: CASSPYQETQYF.

This clone was detected once. This chain joins TRBV15 and TRBJ1-1; D unresolved. V was cut by 0 bases and J by 5 bases, with 4 bases left in between. CDR3 size: 12 residues. Germline V lookup: CDR1 LNHNV, CDR2 YYDKDF (reference sequence). The CDR3 reads CATSRDITEAFF. DNA of the CDR3: TGTGCCACCAGCAGAGACATTACTGAAGCTTTCTTT.

This sequence joins TRBV18 and TRBJ2-7; TRBD2 matches at 7 bases. The germline V gene encodes CDR1 KGHSH and CDR2 LQKENI. The CDR3 has 15 residues. V dropped 2 bases and J dropped 5; count of bases not matched to a gene: 9. CDR3 in amino acids: CASSPAGVTPNEQYF. The CDR3 bases are TGTGCCAGCTCACCAGCGGGAGTCACCCCTAACGAGCAGTACTTC. Filled out from reference TRBV18 and TRBJ2-7, the complete variable domain reads NAGVMQNPRHLVRRRGQEARLRCSPMKGHSHVYWYRQLPEEGLKFMVYLQKENIIDESGMPKERFSAEFPKEGPSILRIQQVVRGDSAAYFCASSPAGVTPNEQYFGPGTRLTVT.

The chain is built from TRBV5-5 and TRBJ1-2; 9 bases are shared with TRBD1. Germline loops: CDR1 SGHKS, CDR2 YYEKEE (reference sequence). The CDR3 is made up of 17 amino acids. V lost 1 base, J lost 0 bases, and 7 bases stayed unmatched. CDR3 sequence reads: CASSLMDRGYSNYGYTF. In DNA form, the CDR3 reads TGTGCCAGCAGCTTGATGGACAGGGGTTACTCTAACTATGGCTACACCTTC.

V gene TRBV20-1 combines with J gene TRBJ2-1; possibly TRBD1 for D (5 bases). With 7 bases removed from V and 4 bases from J, the gap between germline ends came to 8 bases. Per the germline V gene, CDR1 is DFQATT and CDR2 is SNEGSKA (reference sequence). CDR3 length equals 11 residues. CDR3 bases: TGCAGTGAATACAGGTACAATGAGCAGTTCTTC. Its protein product is CSEYRYNEQFF.